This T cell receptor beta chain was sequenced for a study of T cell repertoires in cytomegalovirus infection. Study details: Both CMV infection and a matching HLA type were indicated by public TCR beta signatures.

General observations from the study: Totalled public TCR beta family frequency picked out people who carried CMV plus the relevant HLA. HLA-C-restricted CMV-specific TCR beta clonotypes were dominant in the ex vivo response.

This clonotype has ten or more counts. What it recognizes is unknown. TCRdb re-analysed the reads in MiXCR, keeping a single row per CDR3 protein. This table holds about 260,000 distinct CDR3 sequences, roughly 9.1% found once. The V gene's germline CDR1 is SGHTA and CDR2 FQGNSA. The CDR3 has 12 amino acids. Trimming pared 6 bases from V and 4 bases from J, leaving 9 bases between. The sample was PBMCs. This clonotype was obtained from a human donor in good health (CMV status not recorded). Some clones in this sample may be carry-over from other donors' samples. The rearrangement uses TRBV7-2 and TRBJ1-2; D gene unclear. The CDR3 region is CASRLNSYGYTF. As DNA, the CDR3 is TGTGCCAGCAGACTAAACTCCTATGGCTACACCTTC.